This T cell receptor (beta chain) stems from a study of T-cell reconstitution after alpha-beta-depleted transplantation in children (dated by TCRdb to the mid-2010s). The study in broad terms: The study quantitatively tracked T-cell immune reconstitution after TCRalphabeta/CD19-depleted allogeneic hematopoietic cell transplantation in children using TCR repertoire profiling. The study at large found these results: The frequencies of hyperexpanded clones fell over the following months, and after one year, T-cell counts and TCRbeta diversity were mostly attributed to newly produced T cells. In some patients, the high TCRbeta diversity seen at day 60 was put down to recipient T cells and intrathymic progenitors that had survived conditioning. The apparently early recovery of alphabetaT-cell counts about two months after transplant reportedly depended on only several hundred rapidly expanded clones that came from non-depleted graft cells.

Per the publication, the treatment or condition label means: allogeneic hematopoietic cell transplantation with graft depleted of TCRalphabeta T cells and CD19 B cells. The transplant recipients were children given TCRalphabeta/CD19-depleted allogeneic hematopoietic cell grafts. Worth noting for this clonotype: The specificity of this receptor is unknown. There are no base qualities to consult, and no much larger clone falls within one base.

V is trimmed back by 4 bases and J by 5 bases, and the junction contains 10 bases that no gene match accounts for. The CDR3 contains 15 residues, cysteine and phenylalanine counted. Left in the record is the CDR3 DNA by itself, 45 bases read in frame from the first base. Looking up the germline V gene yields CDR1 SGHRS and CDR2 YFSETQ. The protocol used for the library was PCR. TCRdb names Illumina HiSeq 2500 as the instrument used. TCR libraries were prepared with molecular barcoding, using unique molecular identifiers to normalize TCRbeta repertoire quantification. TCRdb applied fastp at Q25 and MiXCR to the public reads, then kept only in-frame beta chains. Each CDR3 protein gets just one entry, which takes the most common genes and DNA from the rows behind it. The sample yields 300,000 to 400,000 distinct CDR3 sequences; roughly 16% were counted once. The top ten clones comprise about 41% of the sample.

The source of this sequence is a male patient between 2 and 10 years old who had a stem cell transplant for acute lymphoblastic leukemia, so the T cells may come from the graft donor. The source material was PBMCs, mostly from graft donor cells, sampled 360 days after TCRalphabeta/CD19-depleted stem cell transplant. The V gene is TRBV5-1 and the J gene is TRBJ2-7, with 9 bases matching TRBD2. At the DNA level, the sequence is TGCGCCAGCAGCCCTACCCTAGCGGGACTGAACGAGCAGTACTTC. It is translated as CASSPTLAGLNEQYF.